The rows below give T cell receptor beta chains drawn from one sample of a study of cytomegalovirus exposure and HLA in healthy donors. The assay was immunoSEQ multiplex PCR, and TCRdb's table has in-frame clones only and misses some. The sample contains roughly 97,000 clones, around 72% of which appear only once. Source material: PBMCs. The receptors were sampled from a man aged 35 to 55 in good health and CMV-seronegative. Both conserved end residues are part of each CDR3. Each record gives: V gene, D gene, clone size, J gene, CDR3 protein, CDR3 DNA. A D gene is named only where the DNA matches it firmly. Expanded clones are given a class, and other clones once, few, many or no size at all.

>TRBV11-2|TRBD1|NA|TRBJ2-2
CASRHLGGNTGELFF
TGTGCCAGCAGGCACCTAGGGGGCAACACCGGGGAGCTGTTTTTT
>TRBV19|TRBD1|NA|TRBJ1-2
CASTSGQETDGYTF
TGTGCCAGTACCTCGGGACAGGAAACCGATGGCTACACCTTC
>TRBV18|TRBD2|NA|TRBJ2-1
CASSPHSGAYNEQFF
TGTGCCAGCTCACCCCATAGCGGGGCCTACAATGAGCAGTTCTTC
>TRBV6-9|NA|NA|TRBJ2-7
CASSYKGDSSYEQYF
TGTGCCAGCAGTTACAAGGGGGATAGCTCCTACGAGCAGTACTTC
>TRBV4-3|NA|NA|TRBJ2-1
CASSRSHNNEQFF
TGCGCCAGCAGCCGATCACATAACAATGAGCAGTTCTTC
>TRBV4-2|NA|few|TRBJ1-5
CASSHDVTVQPQHF
TGTGCCAGCAGCCATGATGTTACGGTACAGCCCCAGCATTTT
>TRBV27|NA|NA|TRBJ2-5
CASSFSRGTKQETQYF
TGTGCCAGCAGTTTTTCGCGGGGAACAAAGCAAGAGACCCAGTACTTC
>TRBV2|NA|NA|TRBJ2-1
CASSSSTGRSYNEQFF
TGTGCCAGCAGTTCATCTACAGGGCGTTCCTACAATGAGCAGTTCTTC
>TRBV5-1|NA|NA|TRBJ2-3
CASSLGATRSRDTQYF
TGCGCCAGCAGCTTGGGCGCGACTCGAAGTAGAGATACGCAGTATTTT
>TRBV5-1|TRBD1|NA|TRBJ1-1
CASGWGQGVNTEAFF
TGCGCCAGCGGATGGGGACAGGGGGTGAACACTGAAGCTTTCTTT
>TRBV2|NA|NA|TRBJ1-4
CASKGVGAEKLFF
TGTGCCAGCAAGGGGGTGGGCGCTGAAAAACTGTTTTTT
>TRBV18|TRBD1|NA|TRBJ1-1
CASSSDRVEAFF
TGTGCCAGCTCATCGGACAGGGTTGAAGCTTTCTTT
>TRBV7-6|NA|NA|TRBJ1-1
CASSPQGWNTEAFF
TGTGCCAGCAGCCCCCAGGGATGGAACACTGAAGCTTTCTTT
>TRBV6-1|NA|few|TRBJ2-2
CASSVPISAGELFF
TGTGCCAGCAGTGTGCCCATATCAGCCGGGGAGCTGTTTTTT
>TRBV2|TRBD2|NA|TRBJ2-5
CASHLAGGYQETQYF
TGTGCCAGCCACCTGGCGGGGGGGTACCAAGAGACCCAGTACTTC
>TRBV29-1|NA|NA|TRBJ2-2
CSVGHLDGGGELFF
TGCAGCGTTGGCCACCTAGACGGCGGCGGGGAGCTGTTTTTT
>TRBV29-1|NA|NA|TRBJ2-5
CSVEDPTVLQETQYF
TGCAGCGTTGAAGATCCTACCGTCCTTCAAGAGACCCAGTACTTC
>TRBV27|NA|NA|TRBJ1-4
CASSLKTGPNEKLFF
TGTGCCAGCAGTTTAAAAACAGGTCCTAATGAAAAACTGTTTTTT
>TRBV7-6|TRBD1|NA|TRBJ1-2
CATGQGLGLGMYYGYTF
TGTGCCACCGGACAGGGATTGGGCCTGGGGATGTACTATGGCTACACCTTC
>TRBV15|TRBD2|NA|TRBJ2-3
CATSQESGGRTDTQYF
TGTGCCACCAGCCAGGAGAGCGGGGGCCGCACAGATACGCAGTATTTT
>TRBV4-3|NA|NA|TRBJ2-5
CASSLQGSSETQYF
TGCGCCAGCAGCCTTCAGGGGTCTAGCGAGACCCAGTACTTC
>TRBV5-4|TRBD2|NA|TRBJ2-2
CASSLPSGGKNTGELFF
TGTGCCAGCAGCTTGCCTAGCGGGGGGAAGAACACCGGGGAGCTGTTTTTT
>TRBV7-8|NA|NA|TRBJ2-3
CASSSWTTPSEEGTQYF
TGTGCCAGCAGCTCCTGGACTACCCCTTCCGAGGAGGGTACGCAGTATTTT
>TRBV5-1|NA|NA|TRBJ2-7
CASSLRSGFLYEQYF
TGCGCCAGCAGCTTGCGGTCAGGGTTCCTCTACGAGCAGTACTTC
>TRBV27|NA|few|TRBJ2-3
CASIQSLSGSTDTQYF
TGTGCCAGCATCCAATCCCTGTCGGGGAGCACAGATACGCAGTATTTT
>TRBV27|TRBD1|NA|TRBJ1-2
CASSFRDRGVGGYTF
TGTGCCAGCAGTTTCCGGGACAGGGGTGTTGGTGGCTACACCTTC
>TRBV4-2|NA|once|TRBJ2-5
CASSHPDEETQYF
TGTGCCAGCAGCCATCCAGATGAAGAGACCCAGTACTTC
>TRBV15|NA|NA|TRBJ1-5
CATSRRDGGNQPQHF
TGTGCCACCAGCAGGCGGGACGGTGGCAATCAGCCCCAGCATTTT
>TRBV5-1|NA|NA|TRBJ2-5
CASSFTGPETQYF
TGCGCCAGCAGCTTCACAGGGCCGGAGACCCAGTACTTC
>TRBV7-9|NA|NA|TRBJ2-7
CASSPSDEQYF
TGTGCCAGCAGCCCTTCGGACGAGCAGTACTTC
>TRBV5-1|NA|NA|TRBJ2-7
CASSEWGSSYEQYF
TGCGCCAGCAGCGAATGGGGCTCTTCCTACGAGCAGTACTTC
>TRBV9|TRBD1|NA|TRBJ2-7
CASSAGQGFYEQYF
TGTGCCAGCAGCGCTGGACAGGGCTTCTACGAGCAGTACTTC
>TRBV5-1|NA|NA|TRBJ2-1
CASSFRDTSYNEQFF
TGCGCCAGCAGCTTCCGGGACACTTCCTACAATGAGCAGTTCTTC
>TRBV18|TRBD1|once|TRBJ1-1
CASSPTGQGFTEAFF
TGTGCCAGCTCACCGACCGGACAGGGGTTTACTGAAGCTTTCTTT
>TRBV6-5|NA|NA|TRBJ2-7
CASSTGTLTYEQYF
TGTGCCAGCAGTACCGGGACACTAACCTACGAGCAGTACTTC
>TRBV7-6|NA|NA|TRBJ2-7
CASSTTKDIYEQYF
TGTGCCAGCAGCACCACCAAGGACATCTACGAGCAGTACTTC
>TRBV2|TRBD1|NA|TRBJ2-1
CASSAGQGAWDEQFF
TGTGCCAGCAGTGCGGGACAGGGGGCTTGGGATGAGCAGTTCTTC
>TRBV28|NA|NA|TRBJ1-4
CASSLRTRGSEKLFF
TGTGCCAGCAGTTTACGGACCCGAGGGAGTGAAAAACTGTTTTTT
>TRBV5-1|NA|once|TRBJ2-2
CASSLAGSVGELFF
TGCGCCAGCAGCTTGGCAGGGTCAGTCGGGGAGCTGTTTTTT
>TRBV4-1|NA|NA|TRBJ1-4
CASSQTETTNEKLFF
TGCGCCAGCAGCCAGACAGAAACAACTAATGAAAAACTGTTTTTT
>TRBV6-5|TRBD2|NA|TRBJ2-3
CASRLTSGADTQYF
TGTGCCAGCAGGCTAACTAGCGGGGCGGATACGCAGTATTTT
>TRBV5-1|NA|NA|TRBJ1-2
CASSLGLGWANYGYTF
TGCGCCAGCAGCTTGGGTTTGGGCTGGGCTAACTATGGCTACACCTTC
>TRBV4-2|TRBD2|few|TRBJ2-2
CASSQALSGGARELFF
TGTGCCAGCAGCCAAGCTCTCAGCGGGGGGGCCCGGGAGCTGTTTTTT
>TRBV28|NA|once|TRBJ2-5
CASSLSWRGRYGQYF
TGTGCCAGCAGTTTATCTTGGCGGGGCCGCTACGGCCAGTACTTC